A single sample is the source of the 30 T cell receptor beta chains below, sequenced in a study of T cells in Graves' hyperthyroidism and ophthalmopathy (dated by TCRdb to the late 2010s). The method was multiplex PCR. Reads for this sample came from an Illumina HiSeq 2000. The TCR beta CDR3 regions were amplified from RNA transcripts. The TCR CDR3 was subjected to a first round of RT-PCR using the HTBI primer set and the Qiagen OneStep RT-PCR kit. TCRdb passed the public sequencing reads through fastp at Q25 and MiXCR, retaining productive beta sequences. Merged by CDR3 protein, the rows form single entries marked with the most common genes and DNA. In all, the sample holds about 690,000 distinct CDR3 sequences, and 17% of those were seen once. The top ten clones comprise about a sixth of the sample. Sequencing used blood. The receptors come from a man aged 45-65 years with Graves' hyperthyroidism.

This clonotype was seen a few times. The chain combines TRBV19 with TRBJ2-3, with D unclear. The CDR3 is 17 residues long. The germline gives CDR1 LNHDA, CDR2 SQIVND (reference sequence). Trimming took 8 bases from V and 0 from J, leaving 21 bases between them. DNA of the CDR3: TGTGCCAGTGCTTATTCCCCCACAGCCTATAGCACAGATACGCAGTATTTT. Translation: CASAYSPTAYSTDTQYF.

This clonotype showed up many times. The CDR3 DNA follows: TGCAGCGTTGAGTTCGGGCAGGGAAACACTGAAGCTTTCTTT. Translation: CSVEFGQGNTEAFF. This chain joins TRBV29-1 and TRBJ1-1, with D maybe TRBD1 (5 bases). Germline V gene sequence: CDR1 SQVTM, CDR2 ANQGSEA. This CDR3 comprises 14 residues. The ends were cut back, 3 bases at V and 2 bases at J, with 13 bases in the middle.

The chain is built from TRBV6-1 and TRBJ1-6, with 7 positions matching TRBD1. CDR1 MNHNS and CDR2 SASEGT come from the germline V gene. The junction had 8 bases not matched to a gene; V was cut back by 2 bases and J by 10 bases. The CDR3 loop spans 15 amino acids. Written as DNA, the CDR3 is TGTGCCAGCAGTGAATCCCAGGGGGATCCCTCACCCCTCCACTTT. This gives the protein CASSESQGDPSPLHF.

This clonotype was counted a few times. V gene TRBV7-9 combines with J gene TRBJ2-1; 7 bases align to TRBD1. V lost 4 bases and J lost 2; bases outside the gene matches: 17. This CDR3 contains 19 residues. Germline lookup yields CDR1 SEHNR and CDR2 FQNEAQ (reference sequence). The chain's CDR3 is CASSSLNGLQGFTYNEQFF. The CDR3 coding sequence is TGTGCCAGCAGCTCGTTAAACGGTCTACAGGGGTTCACCTACAATGAGCAGTTCTTC.

The V gene is TRBV4-3, the J gene TRBJ2-5; a possible D gene is TRBD1 (6 bases). This CDR3 region has 14 residues. V was clipped by 0 bases and J by 7 bases, with 12 bases between them. Per the germline V gene, CDR1 is LGHNA and CDR2 is YSLEER. CDR3 amino acids: CASSQEAGDGTQYF. CDR3 nucleotides: TGCGCCAGCAGCCAAGAGGCAGGGGACGGGACCCAGTACTTC.

The J gene is TRBJ2-7, the V gene TRBV15; D is unclear. Per germline, CDR1 LNHNV and CDR2 YYDKDF (reference sequence). There are 13 residues in the CDR3. Trimming shortened V by 2 bases and J by 2 bases, and 7 bases separated the two germline ends. The chain's CDR3 is CATSRNDAYEQYF. The DNA of the CDR3 is TGTGCCACCAGCAGAAATGACGCCTACGAGCAGTACTTC. The full variable domain, with the rest looked up from reference TRBV15 and TRBJ2-7, is DAMVIQNPRYQVTQFGKPVTLSCSQTLNHNVMYWYQQKSSQAPKLLFHYYDKDFNNEADTPDNFQSRRPNTSFCFLDIRSPGLGDTAMYLCATSRNDAYEQYFGPGTRLTVT.

This clonotype was counted ten times or more. The gene calls are TRBV30 and TRBJ2-5, with a tentative D call TRBD2 (5 bases). Germline V gives CDR1 GTSNPN, CDR2 SVGIG (reference sequence). Trimming stripped 4 bases from V and 7 bases from J, with 19 bases between. The CDR3 has 14 amino acids. The CDR3 loop is CAWNLLDFLGTQYF. In nucleotides, the CDR3 is TGTGCCTGGAATCTGCTGGACTTCCTCGGGACCCAGTACTTC.

This clonotype was observed a single time. The V and J genes are TRBV2 and TRBJ1-5; no reliable D call. Trimming shortened V by 2 bases and J by 0 bases, and 8 bases separated the two germline ends. The germline gives CDR1 SNHLY, CDR2 FYNNEI. The CDR3 contains 15 residues. The CDR3, as DNA: TGTGCCAGCAGTGAAATGCAGCATAGCAATCAGCCCCAGCATTTT. It encodes CASSEMQHSNQPQHF.

The table lists this clonotype with a few counts. V is TRBV19 and J is TRBJ2-2; D uncertain. CDR3 size: 15 residues. Germline loops: CDR1 LNHDA, CDR2 SQIVND (reference sequence). With 9 bases removed from V and 4 bases from J, the gap between germline ends came to 18 bases. The CDR3 nucleotides are TGTGCCAGCAATAGTGGCGAGGATCCCACCGGGGAGCTGTTTTTT. As protein: CASNSGEDPTGELFF.

This clonotype was observed many times. This rearrangement joins TRBV6-1 to TRBJ2-1; D is perhaps TRBD1 (6 bases). The CDR3 is made up of 11 amino acids. Trimming took off 7 bases at V and 5 bases at J, with 6 bases between the two ends. Germline V gene data show CDR1 as MNHNS and CDR2 as SASEGT. CDR3 sequence (DNA): TGTGCCAGCAAGGGGGACAATGAGCAGTTCTTC. Translating it yields CASKGDNEQFF.

This clonotype was seen at least ten times. This rearrangement joins TRBV7-9 to TRBJ1-2; 10 bases are a match to TRBD1. CDR1 is SEHNR and CDR2 is FQNEAQ in the germline V gene (reference sequence). The CDR3 is 15 amino acids. The ends lost 0 bases at V and 8 bases at J; junction bases unmatched: 6. The CDR3 loop reads CASSLALGQGRGYTF. The CDR3 nucleotides are TGTGCCAGCAGCTTAGCGCTGGGACAGGGGCGAGGCTACACCTTC.

The rearrangement uses TRBV5-1 and TRBJ1-6; 9 nucleotides align to TRBD1. The CDR3 sequence is 15 residues long. Germline values: CDR1 SGHRS, CDR2 YFSETQ. J lost 10 bases, V lost 1 base, and 6 bases had no gene match. The CDR3 nucleotides are TGCGCCAGCAGCTTGACCGGGACAGGGAGGTCACCCCTCCACTTT. Translated: CASSLTGTGRSPLHF.

This clonotype was observed at least ten times. The CDR3 DNA reads as TGTGCCAGCAGTTTAACAGGGCGGAACTATGGCTACACCTTC. It codes for CASSLTGRNYGYTF. The rearrangement links TRBV27 to TRBJ1-2; D perhaps matches TRBD1 (6 bases). Trimming cost V 2 bases and J 2 bases, with 9 bases left between them. CDR1 is MNHEY and CDR2 is SMNVEV in the germline V gene (reference sequence). CDR3 length equals 14 residues.

This clonotype was seen ten or more times. This CDR3 reads CASSEQGALSTEAFF. Written as DNA, the CDR3 is TGTGCCAGCAGTGAACAGGGGGCCCTAAGCACTGAAGCTTTCTTT. The J gene is TRBJ1-1, the V gene TRBV2; 8 bases fit TRBD1. The trim removed 2 bases at V and 4 bases at J, leaving 6 bases unmatched. Germline values: CDR1 SNHLY, CDR2 FYNNEI. The CDR3 spans 15 residues.

The table lists this clonotype with a few counts. This sequence joins TRBV7-9 and TRBJ2-1, with 7 positions matching TRBD1. CDR3 size: 16 residues. The germline gives CDR1 SEHNR, CDR2 FQNEAQ (reference sequence). Trimming cost V 5 bases and J 3 bases; bases outside gene matches: 10. Here the CDR3 reads CASSPLIQGFYNEQFF. The CDR3, as DNA: TGTGCCAGCAGCCCCTTAATACAGGGGTTCTACAATGAGCAGTTCTTC.

There are many counts of this clonotype. The rearrangement joins TRBV7-9 to TRBJ1-2; D is ambiguous. V was clipped by 2 bases and J by 4 bases, with 11 bases between them. CDR3 length: 14 residues. Germline loops: CDR1 SEHNR, CDR2 FQNEAQ (reference sequence). CDR3 in DNA: TGTGCCAGCAGCTTAAGTTCAGAAACCTATGGCTACACCTTC. Amino acid sequence: CASSLSSETYGYTF.

The chain combines TRBV12-3 or TRBV12-4 with TRBJ1-2, with 9 nucleotides matching TRBD1. Trimming cost V 6 bases and J 4 bases; bases outside gene matches: 6. This CDR3 has 14 amino acids. The CDR3 loop is CASSPTGGFYGYTF. The DNA of the CDR3 is TGTGCCAGCAGCCCCACAGGGGGCTTCTATGGCTACACCTTC.

This clonotype was detected ten times or more. The gene calls are TRBV18 and TRBJ2-1; D may be TRBD1 (5 bases). This CDR3 has 15 residues. Germline V gene data show CDR1 as KGHSH and CDR2 as LQKENI. The ends were cut back, 3 bases at V and 4 bases at J, with 13 bases in the middle. CDR3 residues: CASSPGREGYNEQFF. The CDR3, as DNA: TGTGCCAGCTCACCTGGCAGGGAAGGATACAATGAGCAGTTCTTC.

The sample holds many counts of this clonotype. The gene calls are TRBV25-1 and TRBJ2-1; a weak D match, TRBD1 (7 bases). In germline, CDR1 is MGHDK, CDR2 SYGVNS. This CDR3 is built from 16 residues. V shed 4 bases and J shed 5 bases, with 18 bases lying between them. CDR3: CASSVVRGGGHNEQFF. In DNA, the CDR3 is TGTGCCAGCAGTGTGGTCCGAGGAGGGGGCCACAATGAGCAGTTCTTC.

The rearrangement joins TRBV18 to TRBJ1-5; the D gene is possibly TRBD1 (6 bases). The CDR3 is made up of 17 amino acids. From germline, CDR1 is KGHSH and CDR2 LQKENI. V was shortened by 1 base and J by 7 bases, with 20 bases between the two germline ends. The CDR3 sequence is CASSPQRGQGLGQPQHF. CDR3 nucleotide sequence: TGTGCCAGCTCACCACAGCGAGGGCAGGGGTTGGGACAGCCCCAGCATTTT.

At least ten counts were recorded for this clonotype. The CDR3 nucleotides are TGTGCCAGCTCAGGGTCTGGATTGAACACTGAAGCTTTCTTT. Amino acid sequence: CASSGSGLNTEAFF. This rearrangement joins TRBV18 to TRBJ1-1; D ambiguous. V was shortened by 5 bases and J by 0 bases, with 10 bases between the two germline ends. CDR3 length: 14 residues. Germline assignment: CDR1 KGHSH and CDR2 LQKENI.

The table lists this clonotype with a few counts. The chain links TRBV9 to TRBJ2-7; 7 nucleotides line up with TRBD1. V lost 3 bases and J lost 6; bases outside the gene matches: 9. CDR3 length: 14 amino acids. Germline V gene sequence: CDR1 SGDLS, CDR2 YYNGEE. The CDR3 DNA follows: TGTGCCAGCAGCGCAGACAGGGCGCACAGCGAGCAGTACTTC. Translating it yields CASSADRAHSEQYF.

This clonotype was observed many times. The chain combines TRBV28 with TRBJ2-1, with 7 nucleotides matching TRBD2. The V gene's germline CDR1 is MDHEN and CDR2 SYDVKM. The CDR3 contains 16 residues. The trim removed 4 bases at V and 3 bases at J, leaving 9 bases unmatched. CDR3 nucleotide sequence: TGTGCCAGCAGTTCCGTACTAGCGATGCTCTACAATGAGCAGTTCTTC. Amino acid sequence: CASSSVLAMLYNEQFF.

The chain carries TRBV5-1 and TRBJ2-5; D could derive from TRBD1 or TRBD2 (5 bases each). The length of the CDR3 is 17 residues. The germline V gene has CDR1 SGHRS and CDR2 YFSETQ. Trimming left V 0 bases short and J 5 bases short, with 20 bases between. CDR3: CASSLVPGTASWETQYF. The CDR3 DNA reads as TGCGCCAGCAGCTTGGTCCCAGGGACGGCATCCTGGGAGACCCAGTACTTC.

Here the CDR3 reads CASSPGGGAGNTIYF. In DNA, the CDR3 is TGCGCCAGCAGCCCAGGGGGGGGTGCTGGAAACACCATATATTTT. The rearrangement uses TRBV5-1 and TRBJ1-3; 7 bases agree with TRBD1. V lost 4 bases to trimming and J lost 2 bases; unmatched junction nucleotides: 6. Per germline, CDR1 SGHRS and CDR2 YFSETQ. This CDR3 region has 15 residues.

Many counts were recorded for this clonotype. The chain has TRBV12-3 or TRBV12-4 and TRBJ1-6, with 9 bases that match TRBD1. V gave up 6 bases and J gave up 7 bases; unmatched junction bases: 10. The CDR3 consists of 16 residues. CDR3 loop: CASRLRRGQGNSPLHF. As DNA, the CDR3 is TGTGCCAGCAGGCTTCGACGGGGACAGGGAAATTCACCCCTCCACTTT.

This clonotype was counted at least ten times. The chain couples TRBV7-9 to TRBJ2-1, with 12 bases aligning to TRBD2. There are 16 residues in the CDR3. The V gene end was trimmed by 5 bases and the J gene end by 5 bases; junction bases not matched to a gene: 7. Germline CDR1 SEHNR, CDR2 FQNEAQ (reference sequence). CDR3 sequence reads: CASSPWTSGEDNEQFF. The CDR3 nucleotides are TGTGCCAGCAGCCCCTGGACTAGCGGGGAAGACAATGAGCAGTTCTTC.

This clonotype was seen a handful of times. The chain couples TRBV7-9 to TRBJ1-2, with D possibly being TRBD1 (5 bases). There are 14 residues in the CDR3. The V gene lost 4 bases and the J gene lost 4 bases, with 13 bases spanning the gap. Germline lookup yields CDR1 SEHNR and CDR2 FQNEAQ (reference sequence). The CDR3 nucleotides are TGTGCCAGCAGCTCCAGGGCAGGCTCCTATGGCTACACCTTC. This translates into CASSSRAGSYGYTF.

The chain employs TRBV20-1 and TRBJ2-3; 7 bases line up with TRBD1. Germline values: CDR1 DFQATT, CDR2 SNEGSKA (reference sequence). This CDR3 has 13 amino acids. The V and J ends lost 4 bases and 2 bases, in that order; junction bases with no gene match: 3. CDR3 amino acids: CSATTGPTDTQYF. As DNA, the CDR3 is TGCAGTGCTACGACAGGGCCCACAGATACGCAGTATTTT.

The sample holds many counts of this clonotype. The chain is built from TRBV2 and TRBJ2-7; perhaps TRBD1 as D (6 bases). V was clipped by 5 bases and J by 6 bases, with 17 bases between them. The CDR3 consists of 14 residues. Germline CDR1 SNHLY, CDR2 FYNNEI. The CDR3 sequence: CASSTQGSSREQYF. The CDR3 bases are TGTGCCAGCAGTACCCAGGGGTCTTCCCGCGAGCAGTACTTC.